Listed here are 17 T cell receptor beta chains from one sample, sequenced in a study of CD8 T cells in ankylosing spondylitis. TCRdb passed the 5' RACE reads through MiXCR, listing each CDR3 protein once. The sample lists about 250,000 distinct CDR3 sequences, more than 15% occurring once. Material: blood, either unsorted or a sorted T cell fraction (not recorded which). The receptors were sampled from a male donor with ankylosing spondylitis or in good health (not recorded which).

The chain employs TRBV7-6 and TRBJ1-1, with D possibly TRBD1 on 5 matching bases. The CDR3 has 14 amino acids. V lost 5 bases to trimming and J lost 3 bases, with 13 bases between them. Looked up from germline, CDR1 is SGHVS and CDR2 is FNYEAQ. Here the CDR3 reads CASSLEGLDTEAFF. For the CDR3, the DNA is TGTGCCAGCAGCCTGGAGGGGCTGGACACTGAAGCTTTCTTT.

The gene calls are TRBV12-3 or TRBV12-4 and TRBJ1-1; 7 nucleotides align to TRBD1. J lost 6 bases, V lost 3 bases, and 13 bases had no gene match. The CDR3 extends over 16 amino acids. CDR3 in amino acids: CASSLSETGLLAEAFF. In DNA form, the CDR3 reads TGTGCCAGCAGTTTGTCTGAGACAGGGCTCTTGGCTGAAGCTTTCTTT.

This clonotype has a handful of counts. This chain connects TRBV7-9 to TRBJ1-4; a weak D match, TRBD1 (6 bases). CDR1 and CDR2 (germline): SEHNR, FQNEAQ (reference sequence). This CDR3 region has 16 residues. V was cut by 2 bases and J by 7 bases, with 17 bases left in between. The CDR3 loop reads CASSLKAGPRGEKLFF. CDR3 DNA sequence: TGTGCCAGCAGCTTAAAGGCCGGCCCCAGGGGTGAAAAACTGTTTTTT.

This clonotype was recorded a few times. The chain employs TRBV29-1 and TRBJ2-7; 8 bases agree with TRBD2. This CDR3 has 13 residues. The germline gives CDR1 SQVTM, CDR2 ANQGSEA. Unmatched junction bases numbered 7, after V lost 4 bases and J lost 5 bases. CDR3 sequence reads: CSVAGTSSHEQYF. The CDR3 DNA reads TGCAGCGTTGCCGGGACTAGTTCCCACGAGCAGTACTTC.

This clonotype was observed many times. The genes are TRBV4-3 and TRBJ1-4, with D unclear. The CDR3 covers 16 residues. CDR1 and CDR2 (germline): LGHNA, YSLEER. V lost 1 base, J lost 2 bases, and 11 bases lay in between. DNA for the CDR3: TGCGCCAGCAGCCAAGTTGAGTCTGGGACTAATGAAAAACTGTTTTTT. It translates to CASSQVESGTNEKLFF.

The chain joins TRBV4-3 to TRBJ1-1; TRBD1 matches 7 bases. Germline V gene lookup returns CDR1 LGHNA and CDR2 YSLEER. Trimming at V came to 1 base and at J to 3 bases, leaving 5 bases not matched to a gene. The CDR3 is 15 amino acids. CDR3 bases: TGCGCCAGCAGCCAAGCAGGGGGGTCAGACACTGAAGCTTTCTTT. Protein sequence: CASSQAGGSDTEAFF.

J is TRBJ2-7 and V is TRBV29-1; perhaps TRBD1 as D (6 bases). The CDR3 is 14 amino acids. Germline-derived CDR1 and CDR2 are SQVTM and ANQGSEA. V dropped 1 base and J dropped 3 bases, with 13 bases sitting between them. The CDR3 is CSVEGIGTNYEQYF. The CDR3 DNA sequence: TGCAGCGTTGAAGGGATCGGGACAAACTACGAGCAGTACTTC.

A few counts support this clonotype. The chain recombines TRBV14 with TRBJ2-5, with 10 bases that match TRBD2. The CDR3 spans 16 residues. Germline assignment: CDR1 SGHDN and CDR2 FVKESK. Trimming at V came to 5 bases and at J to 2 bases, leaving 8 bases not matched to a gene. The CDR3 reads CASSELAGWGQETQYF. The DNA for the CDR3 is TGTGCCAGCAGCGAACTAGCGGGATGGGGGCAAGAGACCCAGTACTTC.

This sequence joins TRBV6-2 or TRBV6-3 and TRBJ2-7; D is possibly TRBD2 (6 bases). V lost 8 bases and J 3 bases, leaving 23 bases between the germline ends. The CDR3 has 16 amino acids. Germline V gene sequence: CDR1 MNHEY, CDR2 SVGEGT. The CDR3 nucleotides are TGTGCCAGCGGCCGTGTTGGCAGCGGGCCAAACTACGAGCAGTACTTC. It specifies CASGRVGSGPNYEQYF.

CDR3 sequence reads: CSVEDLSRYEQYF. The CDR3 bases are TGCAGCGTTGAAGATCTCAGTCGGTACGAGCAGTACTTC. This sequence joins TRBV29-1 and TRBJ2-7; unclear D gene. V lost 0 bases to trimming and J lost 4 bases, with 10 bases between them. Germline CDR1 reads SQVTM; CDR2 reads ANQGSEA. CDR3 length: 13 residues.

This clonotype was picked up a small number of times. The rearrangement links TRBV6-1 to TRBJ1-5; no reliable D call. Germline CDR1 reads MNHNS; CDR2 reads SASEGT. The CDR3 totals 13 residues. Trimming removed 6 bases from V and 9 bases from J, with 15 bases in between. This chain's CDR3 is CASSAAGISPQHF. The DNA of the CDR3 is TGTGCCAGCAGCGCTGCTGGAATATCGCCCCAGCATTTT.

As for this clonotype: At one end, the junction sequence differs from germline, possibly due to a read error. V usage is TRBV4-2 and J usage is TRBJ2-7, with a tentative D call TRBD1 (5 bases). CDR1 is LGHNA, CDR2 YNFKEQ, per germline. The CDR3 loop spans 12 amino acids. CDR3 in DNA: TGTGCCAGCAGCGGGGCAAACTACGTGCAGTACTTC. It codes for CASSGANYVQYF.

The chain is built from TRBV12-3 or TRBV12-4 and TRBJ2-1, with 11 nucleotides matching TRBD1. J was trimmed by 9 bases and V by 4 bases; bases with no gene match: 8. The CDR3 sequence is 15 residues long. CDR3 nucleotide sequence: TGTGCCAGCAGTTCCCTTTGGACAGGGGGCTTTGAGCAGTTCTTC. Protein sequence: CASSSLWTGGFEQFF.

CDR3 bases: TGCAGTGCTAGAGGAGGGGATAGGGGGACCCAGTACTTC. Protein product: CSARGGDRGTQYF. The chain recombines TRBV20-1 with TRBJ2-5, with D perhaps TRBD1 or TRBD2 (5 bases each). The CDR3 length is 13 residues. Trimming removed 1 base at V and 7 bases at J, with 13 bases between. The germline V gene has CDR1 DFQATT and CDR2 SNEGSKA (reference sequence).

This clonotype has a count of ten or more. The chain is built from TRBV29-1 and TRBJ2-4, with D maybe TRBD1 (5 bases). Deletions cut 1 base from V and 8 bases from J, with 9 bases between. This CDR3 comprises 12 residues. Germline V CDR1 and CDR2: SQVTM, ANQGSEA. CDR3 DNA sequence: TGCAGCGTTGAAGGGGGCAAGGACATTCAGTACTTC. Translating gives CSVEGGKDIQYF.

This clonotype was seen only a few times. The genes are TRBV15 and TRBJ2-3, with 13 bases aligning to TRBD2. V was pared by 5 bases and J by 6 bases, with 5 bases of the junction left unmatched. The germline V gene encodes CDR1 LNHNV and CDR2 YYDKDF (reference sequence). The length of the CDR3 is 15 residues. The CDR3 sequence: CATSRWTSGSDTQYF. CDR3 nucleotide sequence: TGTGCCACCAGCCGGTGGACTAGCGGGAGCGATACGCAGTATTTT.

The rearrangement links TRBV6-4 to TRBJ2-1; maybe TRBD2 (5 bases). From germline, CDR1 is MRHNA and CDR2 SNTAGT. The V end was cut by 2 bases, the J end by 6 bases, with 11 bases between. The CDR3 extends over 14 amino acids. The CDR3 sequence is CASSDRIGGNEQFF. As DNA, the CDR3 is TGTGCCAGCAGTGACAGGATAGGAGGCAATGAGCAGTTCTTC.